In this sample, the clone carrying this TCR beta chain turned up a few times. Trimming took 3 bases from V and 7 from J, leaving 16 bases between them. The CDR3 length is 15 residues. CDR1 and CDR2 from the germline V gene are SEHNR and FQNEAQ (reference sequence). The data derive from a study of radiotherapy plus CTLA-4 blockade in lung cancer. Data came from immunoSEQ multiplex PCR; TCRdb stores just in-frame clones and leaves some out. The table has approximately 45,000 clones, roughly 63% seen once; the top ten hold around 20%. The source material was peripheral blood, sampled from a patient treated with radiotherapy plus ipilimumab. The source of this sequence is a human donor with non-small cell lung cancer who had a partial response to radiotherapy plus ipilimumab. V is TRBV7-9 and J is TRBJ2-1; maybe TRBD2 (6 bases). CDR3 nucleotides: TGTGCCAGCAGCTTGGAGGCGGGACTGTTGAATGAGCAGTTCTTC. The encoded protein is CASSLEAGLLNEQFF.